This T cell receptor (beta chain) was identified in a study of blood T cell repertoires in COVID-19. On the study more broadly: Acute-phase and convalescent COVID-19 samples originated in the United States, Italy and Spain. Sources were T cells, B-cell-depleted T cells, or PBMCs; the material itself was cDNA or gDNA.

The CDR3 loop spans 16 amino acids. Germline V lookup: CDR1 MNHEY, CDR2 SVGAGI. The V segment lost 0 bases and the J segment 8 bases; nucleotides outside the gene matches: 8. Methods used by the authors: Using reference gene primer amplification, nucleated cell counts were estimated. This table comes from immunoSEQ multiplex PCR, and its TCRdb copy is limited to in-frame clones, with some not included. V, J and clone size were drawn from that table, and D and trimming were deduced from the DNA. The repertoire has under 150,000 clones, approximately 80% of them found once; the top ten carry roughly 8.1%.

The J gene is TRBJ1-4, the V gene TRBV6-5, with 8 bases identical to TRBD1. The clonotype originates from a woman in her sixties or seventies with active or convalescent COVID-19. The sample comprised peripheral blood. The CDR3 reads CASSYSPPQGGEKLFF. In DNA, the CDR3 is TGTGCCAGCAGTTACTCCCCCCCACAGGGGGGGGAAAAACTGTTTTTT.